This entry describes one T cell receptor (beta chain). The sample comes from a study of T cell responses to AZD1222 COVID-19 vaccine. V trimming: 0 bases; J trimming: 8 bases; junction bases outside the gene matches: 8. The germline V gene encodes CDR1 LGHNA and CDR2 YSLEER. CDR3 length: 15 residues. Data came from immunoSEQ multiplex PCR; TCRdb stores just in-frame clones and leaves some out. The top ten hold around 1% of the sample, which has approximately 150,000 clones, 70% to 90% seen once. The origin of this receptor is an adult who received the AZD1222 COVID-19 vaccine. The chain joins TRBV4-3 to TRBJ1-2; 8 positions match TRBD1. Sequencing used peripheral blood, obtained 28 days after the second AZD1222 dose. CDR3 coding DNA: TGCGCCAGCAGCCAAGATACCATGGACAGGGTCGGCTACACCTTC. It is translated as CASSQDTMDRVGYTF.